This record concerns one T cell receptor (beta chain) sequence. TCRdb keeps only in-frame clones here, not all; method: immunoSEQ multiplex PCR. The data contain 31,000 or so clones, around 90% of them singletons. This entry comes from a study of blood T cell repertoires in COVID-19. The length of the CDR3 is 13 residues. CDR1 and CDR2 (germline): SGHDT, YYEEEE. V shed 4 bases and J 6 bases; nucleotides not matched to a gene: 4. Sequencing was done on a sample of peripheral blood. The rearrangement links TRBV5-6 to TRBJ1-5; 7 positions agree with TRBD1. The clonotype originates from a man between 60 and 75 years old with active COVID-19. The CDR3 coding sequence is TGTGCCAGCAGCCGACAGGGAGTTCAGCCCCAGCATTTT. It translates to CASSRQGVQPQHF.